Listed below are T cell receptor beta chains from one sample, sequenced in a study of cytomegalovirus exposure and HLA in healthy donors. The repertoire was sequenced with immunoSEQ multiplex PCR; TCRdb's copy has only in-frame clones and lacks some. This table has about 160,000 clones, approximately 90% appearing once. Sequencing was carried out using PBMCs. The receptor source for this set is a woman aged 25 to 39 in good health and CMV-seronegative. CDR3s include the opening cysteine and the closing phenylalanine or tryptophan. The D gene is left open where the match is weak. Clone size is given for some rows only: seen once, a few or many times, or a class if the clone is expanded.

V	size	D	J	DNA	CDR3
TRBV7-2	-	TRBD1	TRBJ2-5	TGTGCCAGCAGCTTTTCCCAGGGGGCCGAGACCCAGTACTTC	CASSFSQGAETQYF
TRBV4-1	-	-	TRBJ1-2	TGCGCCAGCAGCCAGGTACAGGGCCTGCCCTTCACCTTC	CASSQVQGLPFTF
TRBV9	-	-	TRBJ1-2	TGTGCCAGCACAATCGGGCAGGGAACCTATGGCTACACCTTC	CASTIGQGTYGYTF
TRBV5-1	-	-	TRBJ1-1	TGCGCCAGCAGCCTCGACAGTACTGAAGCTTTCTTT	CASSLDSTEAFF
TRBV6-4	-	TRBD2	TRBJ2-7	TGTGCCAGCAGTCCCACCGGAGCGGGACCATACTCCTACGAGCAGTACTTC	CASSPTGAGPYSYEQYF
TRBV28	-	TRBD1	TRBJ2-7	TGTGCCAGCAGTCCGATACAAAGGGACAGGATCGGCCCGGTACGTTCCTACGAGCAGTACTTC	CASSPIQRDRIGPVRSYEQYF
TRBV2	-	-	TRBJ2-1	TGTGCCAGCAGTATAGACAATGAGCAGTTCTTC	CASSIDNEQFF
TRBV5-1	-	TRBD1	TRBJ2-1	TGCGCCAGCAGCCCCCTGGCAGGGGGAAATGAGCAGTTCTTC	CASSPLAGGNEQFF
TRBV2	-	TRBD1	TRBJ2-2	TGTGCCAGCCAGGGACAGGGAGTCGGGGAGCTGTTTTTT	CASQGQGVGELFF
TRBV13	-	-	TRBJ2-2	TGTGCCAGCACCCCCAAATGGGACAAACACACCGGGGAGCTGTTTTTT	CASTPKWDKHTGELFF
TRBV13	-	-	TRBJ2-7	TGTGCCAGCAGTAGGGGGTACGAGCAGTACTTC	CASSRGYEQYF
TRBV4-1	-	-	TRBJ2-5	TGCGCCAGCAGCCAAGATGGCGGGGAGGAGACCCAGTACTTC	CASSQDGGEETQYF
TRBV7-2	-	TRBD2	TRBJ2-1	TGTGCCAGCAGCTTAGGCCGGGGGGGCTCCTACAATGAGCAGTTCTTC	CASSLGRGGSYNEQFF
TRBV6-1	few	TRBD1	TRBJ2-7	TGTGCCAGCCGGATGGGACAGACAGACTACGAGCAGTACTTC	CASRMGQTDYEQYF
TRBV28	-	-	TRBJ2-7	TGTGCCAGCACTCGTGGGGGTGGGGGCGGGAGCTCCTACGAGCAGTACTTC	CASTRGGGGGSSYEQYF
TRBV19	-	-	TRBJ2-3	TGTGCCAGTAGTACCCCGCGGGGTAGCACAGATACGCAGTATTTT	CASSTPRGSTDTQYF
TRBV27	-	-	TRBJ1-2	TGTGCCAGCAGCTTCTCGGAGGGGGGGCGCAGGGACTATGGCTACACCTTC	CASSFSEGGRRDYGYTF
TRBV6-5	-	-	TRBJ1-1	TGTGCCAGCAGTAAGCGGGGGGGGCGCCTCACTGAAGCTTTCTTT	CASSKRGGRLTEAFF
TRBV18	once	-	TRBJ1-6	TGTGCCAGCTCACCATTTAACCGGCAGGGAGGGATAAATTCACCCCTCCACTTT	CASSPFNRQGGINSPLHF
TRBV5-6	-	TRBD1	TRBJ1-2	TGTGCCAGCAGCTCATTCAGGGGGTGGTATGGCTACACCTTC	CASSSFRGWYGYTF
TRBV18	-	-	TRBJ1-3	TGTGCCAGCTCACCGAGCCAGGCAGGTGGCCTCTCTGGAAACACCATATATTTT	CASSPSQAGGLSGNTIYF
TRBV7-9	-	-	TRBJ2-1	TGTGCCAGCAGCCCCCCGGGGAGCAATGAGCAGTTCTTC	CASSPPGSNEQFF
TRBV6-5	-	-	TRBJ1-1	TGTGCCAGCGCCATGTGGCAGGGCACTGAAGCTTTCTTT	CASAMWQGTEAFF
TRBV10-3	-	-	TRBJ1-1	TGTGCCATCAGTGGCTCTGGGCTCTTGAACACTGAAGCTTTCTTT	CAISGSGLLNTEAFF
TRBV6-5	-	TRBD1	TRBJ1-4	TGTGCCAGCAGTTACTCACAGGGGGTCGAAAAACTGTTTTTT	CASSYSQGVEKLFF
TRBV25-1	-	-	TRBJ2-3	TGTGCCAGCAGTGAATTCGGTCAGGGTTCAGGGGCAGATACGCAGTATTTT	CASSEFGQGSGADTQYF
TRBV10-1	-	-	TRBJ1-5	TGCGCCAGCAGCGAGGACATCGTTCAGCCCCAGCATTTT	CASSEDIVQPQHF
TRBV18	-	-	TRBJ1-5	TGTGCCAGCTCACCACAGACAGGTTATCAGCCCCAGCATTTT	CASSPQTGYQPQHF
TRBV7-6	once	TRBD2	TRBJ2-1	TGTGCCAGCAGCTCGGGAACCCTAGCGGGGCCCTCCTACAATGAGCAGTTCTTC	CASSSGTLAGPSYNEQFF